A single sample gave rise to the 5 T cell receptor beta chains below, sequenced in a study of shared clonotypes between healthy human individuals. The repertoire was sequenced with immunoSEQ multiplex PCR; TCRdb's copy has only in-frame clones and lacks some. The sample lists more than 1.2 million clones; 97% to 99% were seen once. The sequenced material came from naive CD4+ T cells sorted from blood. Specified subset: CD45RA+ positively selected. These receptors originate from a man aged 25 to 40 in good health.

The chain joins TRBV11-2 to TRBJ2-7; 15 bases are shared with TRBD2. Germline assignment: CDR1 SGHAT and CDR2 FQNNGV. J lost 0 bases, V lost 5 bases, and 5 bases had no gene match. The CDR3 sequence is 17 residues long. The CDR3 bases are TGTGCCAGCAGCCGCGGACTAGCGGGAGGGCTCTCCTACGAGCAGTACTTC. This encodes CASSRGLAGGLSYEQYF.

The chain couples TRBV19 to TRBJ1-1; D perhaps matches TRBD1 (5 bases). V was pared by 6 bases and J by 4 bases, with 21 bases between. Germline V gives CDR1 LNHDA, CDR2 SQIVND (reference sequence). The CDR3 has 16 residues. CDR3 in amino acids: CASRPKERDASTEAFF. CDR3 in DNA: TGTGCCAGTAGGCCAAAGGAAAGGGACGCGAGCACTGAAGCTTTCTTT.

V usage is TRBV25-1 and J usage is TRBJ2-5, with 10 bases fitting TRBD2. The V and J ends lost 6 bases and 5 bases, in that order; junction bases with no gene match: 6. Germline V gene data show CDR1 as MGHDK and CDR2 as SYGVNS. The CDR3 is 14 residues long. The CDR3 region is CASSASGGRETQYF. CDR3 nucleotide sequence: TGTGCCAGCAGCGCTAGCGGGGGAAGGGAGACCCAGTACTTC. The full variable domain, in which reference TRBV25-1 and TRBJ2-5 provide the parts outside the CDR3, is EADIYQTPRYLVIGTGKKITLECSQTMGHDKMYWYQQDPGMELHLIHYSYGVNSTEKGDLSSESTVSRIRTEHFPLTLESARPSHTSQYLCASSASGGRETQYFGPGTRLLVL.

Notes on this clone: The sample has other DNA sequences that encode this CDR3 too. The chain combines TRBV28 with TRBJ2-7; no firm D call. V dropped 6 bases and J dropped 2 bases, with 5 bases sitting between them. The germline CDR1 and CDR2 sequences are MDHEN and SYDVKM. This CDR3 has 11 residues. This chain's CDR3 is CASRSTYEQYF. The CDR3 DNA reads as TGTGCCAGCAGATCGACCTACGAGCAGTACTTC.

The CDR3, as DNA: TGCAGCGTTGTCGGGGGAGGGGGCAACGAGCAGTACTTC. This sequence encodes CSVVGGGGNEQYF. The V and J genes are TRBV29-1 and TRBJ2-7; either TRBD1 or TRBD2 may supply D (7 bases each). Germline CDR1 and CDR2: SQVTM and ANQGSEA. CDR3 length: 13 amino acids. Trimming shortened V by 4 bases and J by 5 bases, and 15 bases separated the two germline ends.